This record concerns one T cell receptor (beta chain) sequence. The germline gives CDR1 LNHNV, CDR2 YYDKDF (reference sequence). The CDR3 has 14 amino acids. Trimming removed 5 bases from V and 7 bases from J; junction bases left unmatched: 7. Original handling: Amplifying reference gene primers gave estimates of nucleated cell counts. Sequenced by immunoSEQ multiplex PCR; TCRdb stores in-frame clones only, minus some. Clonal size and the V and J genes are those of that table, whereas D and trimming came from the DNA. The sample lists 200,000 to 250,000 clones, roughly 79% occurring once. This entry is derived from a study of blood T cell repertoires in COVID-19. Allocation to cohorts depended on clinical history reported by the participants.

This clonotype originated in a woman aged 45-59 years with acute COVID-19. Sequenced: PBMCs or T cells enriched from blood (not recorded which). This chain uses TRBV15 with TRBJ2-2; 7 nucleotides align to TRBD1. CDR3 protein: CATSLRGTLGELFF. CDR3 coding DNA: TGTGCCACCAGCCTCAGGGGGACGCTCGGGGAGCTGTTTTTT.